The 18 T cell receptor beta chains below all came from one sample that was sequenced in a study of T cell repertoires in cytomegalovirus infection (dated by TCRdb to the late 2010s). In the paper's terms, the treatment or condition label means: in vitro stimulation with specific CMV peptide epitopes to enrich CMV-specific T cells. Antigen specificity for these receptors is unknown. TCRdb records Illumina HiSeq 1500 as the sequencer. TCRdb reran the public reads through fastp at Q25 and MiXCR, keeping productive beta chains. Each record represents a unique CDR3 protein, reported with the most common genes and DNA among its rows. This sample is represented by 550,000 to 700,000 distinct CDR3 sequences; roughly 42% of them were singletons. 48% of the sample is held by the ten biggest clonotypes. The sample here was cultured PBMCs, taken from culture after CMV antigen stimulation. The receptors shown here come from a human donor in good health (CMV status not recorded). Some clones in this sample may be carry-over from other donors' samples.

In its sample, this clonotype was seen many times. The genes are TRBV7-2 and TRBJ2-3, with TRBD2 matching 10 bases. The CDR3 is made up of 16 amino acids. The germline gives CDR1 SGHTA, CDR2 FQGNSA. V shed 5 bases, J shed 8 bases, and the junction held 13 bases outside the gene matches. The CDR3 here is CASSPRLAGAHGTQYF. DNA of the CDR3: TGTGCCAGCAGCCCGCGTCTAGCGGGAGCGCACGGTACGCAGTATTTT.

In its sample, this clonotype was seen a few times. The chain links TRBV7-2 to TRBJ2-1; no clear D. The germline CDR1 and CDR2 sequences are SGHTA and FQGNSA. The CDR3 totals 14 residues. V lost 1 base and J lost 0, with 4 bases in between. The CDR3 protein is CASSLGISYNEQFF. For the CDR3, the DNA is TGTGCCAGCAGCTTAGGGATCTCCTACAATGAGCAGTTCTTC.

V and J are TRBV7-2 and TRBJ1-5, with TRBD1 matching over 12 bases. V shed 7 bases, J shed 5 bases, and the junction held 9 bases outside the gene matches. The CDR3 is 16 amino acids. Germline lookup yields CDR1 SGHTA and CDR2 FQGNSA. CDR3 in amino acids: CASTFGTGGFDQPQHF. DNA of the CDR3: TGTGCCAGCACCTTCGGGACAGGGGGCTTTGATCAGCCCCAGCATTTT.

This clonotype was observed a handful of times. V is TRBV2 and J is TRBJ2-3; TRBD1 aligns across 8 bases. Germline CDR1 is SNHLY and CDR2 is FYNNEI. V shed 10 bases, J shed 4 bases, and the junction held 13 bases outside the gene matches. The CDR3 totals 15 residues. The CDR3 spells CATRPTGAPPDTQYF. Written as DNA, the CDR3 is TGTGCCACAAGACCGACAGGGGCCCCACCAGATACGCAGTATTTT.

The chain combines TRBV19 with TRBJ1-5, with D uncertain. Per the germline V gene, CDR1 is LNHDA and CDR2 is SQIVND (reference sequence). Trimming shortened V by 11 bases and J by 0 bases, and 11 bases separated the two germline ends. This CDR3 contains 13 residues. DNA for the CDR3: TGTGCCTGCCCGGGTGTTAGCAATCAGCCCCAGCATTTT. Translation: CACPGVSNQPQHF. Using reference TRBV19 and TRBJ1-5 for the parts outside the CDR3, the full variable domain is DGGITQSPKYLFRKEGQNVTLSCEQNLNHDAMYWYRQDPGQGLRLIYYSQIVNDFQKGDIAEGYSVSREKKESFPLTVTSAQKNPTAFYLCACPGVSNQPQHFGDGTRLSIL.

A few counts support this clonotype. The rearrangement links TRBV11-3 to TRBJ2-7; 9 nucleotides agree with TRBD1. V shed 1 base and J 2 bases; nucleotides not matched to a gene: 3. Germline V lookup: CDR1 SGHNT, CDR2 YENEEA. This CDR3 spans 15 amino acids. CDR3 region: CASSLGTGAPYEQYF. The CDR3 nucleotides read TGTGCCAGCAGCTTAGGGACAGGGGCCCCCTACGAGCAGTACTTC. The full variable domain, its missing parts supplied by reference TRBV11-3 and TRBJ2-7, is EAGVVQSPRYKIIEKKQPVAFWCNPISGHNTLYWYLQNLGQGPELLIRYENEEAVDDSQLPKDRFSAERLKGVDSTLKIQPAELGDSAVYLCASSLGTGAPYEQYFGPGTRLTVT.

In DNA, the CDR3 is TGTGCCAGCATCCCTCCGGGACAGGAGATAAACACCATATATTTT. Its translation is CASIPPGQEINTIYF. V usage is TRBV28 and J usage is TRBJ1-3, with 8 bases identical to TRBD1. The length of the CDR3 is 15 residues. Germline loops: CDR1 MDHEN, CDR2 SYDVKM. With V trimmed by 7 bases and J by 6 bases, 11 bases remained unmatched. The variable domain in full, completed from reference TRBV28 and TRBJ1-3, reads DVKVTQSSRYLVKRTGEKVFLECVQDMDHENMFWYRQDPGLGLRLIYFSYDVKMKEKGDIPEGYSVSREKKERFSLILESASTNQTSMYLCASIPPGQEINTIYFGEGSWLTVV.

The gene calls are TRBV10-3 and TRBJ2-1; D is undetermined. This CDR3 has 14 amino acids. CDR1 is ENHRY, CDR2 SYGVKD, per germline. The germline V and J ends were trimmed by 8 bases and 0 bases, with 11 bases remaining between them. The CDR3 bases are TGTGCCATCGCTCAGGACCGCTCCTACAATGAGCAGTTCTTC. It is translated as CAIAQDRSYNEQFF.

V and J are TRBV5-5 and TRBJ2-7; TRBD1 matches 8 bases. Germline V gives CDR1 SGHKS, CDR2 YYEKEE (reference sequence). Trimming cost V 0 bases and J 0 bases; bases outside gene matches: 2. CDR3 size: 15 residues. DNA of the CDR3: TGTGCCAGCAGCTTGGCGGGACAGGTCTCCTACGAGCAGTACTTC. Residues: CASSLAGQVSYEQYF.

J is TRBJ2-2 and V is TRBV6-1; TRBD1 agrees at 9 bases. Trimming at V came to 6 bases and at J to 5 bases, leaving 4 bases not matched to a gene. Germline CDR1 MNHNS, CDR2 SASEGT. CDR3 size: 14 residues. CDR3 region: CASSVDRGTGELFF. For the CDR3, the DNA is TGTGCCAGCAGCGTGGACAGGGGTACCGGGGAGCTGTTTTTT.

A word on this clonotype: A read error is possible here, since a much larger clone lies one base away. The chain carries TRBV5-6 and TRBJ2-5; no reliable D call. V was cut by 0 bases and J by 2 bases, with 5 bases left in between. The CDR3 is made up of 13 amino acids. Germline V gene sequence: CDR1 SGHDT, CDR2 YYEEEE. The CDR3 region is CASSLVRQETQYF. As DNA, the CDR3 is TGTGCCAGCAGCTTGGTGCGGCAAGAGACCCAGTACTTC.

The CDR3 region is CASSVGGSFSYEQYF. As DNA, the CDR3 is TGTGCCAGCAGCGTAGGAGGGAGCTTCTCCTACGAGCAGTACTTC. This sequence joins TRBV9 and TRBJ2-7; perhaps TRBD2 as D (5 bases). This CDR3 comprises 15 residues. Germline assignment: CDR1 SGDLS and CDR2 YYNGEE. V was trimmed by 0 bases and J by 0 bases, leaving 10 bases between them.

The table lists this clonotype with many counts. The chain is built from TRBV7-2 and TRBJ1-2; a weak D match, TRBD1 (6 bases). The CDR3 is 15 residues long. V lost 1 base, J lost 2 bases, and 11 bases lay in between. Germline CDR1 is SGHTA and CDR2 is FQGNSA. The CDR3 coding sequence is TGTGCCAGCAGCTTAGTATGGGACACCAACTATGGCTACACCTTC. It encodes CASSLVWDTNYGYTF.

CDR3 in DNA: TGTGCCGGATCGACCGGGACTAGCATCGGGGAGCAGTTCTTC. It specifies CAGSTGTSIGEQFF. This sequence joins TRBV2 and TRBJ2-1; 9 nucleotides agree with TRBD2. V lost 11 bases and J lost 10; bases outside the gene matches: 15. This CDR3 spans 14 amino acids. Germline V gene lookup returns CDR1 SNHLY and CDR2 FYNNEI.

V and J are TRBV7-6 and TRBJ1-4; no clear D gene. V lost 5 bases and J 1 base, leaving 11 bases between the germline ends. Germline lookup yields CDR1 SGHVS and CDR2 FNYEAQ. The CDR3 runs to 15 residues. The CDR3 DNA is TGTGCCAGCAGCGGAGCGGGGAGAACTAATGAAAAACTGTTTTTT. Amino acid sequence: CASSGAGRTNEKLFF.

The chain combines TRBV12-5 with TRBJ1-1; D ambiguous. This CDR3 is 11 amino acids long. CDR1 is LGHNT, CDR2 FRNRAP, per germline. The germline V and J ends were trimmed by 5 bases and 5 bases, with 6 bases remaining between them. The CDR3: CASGLGTEAFF. The CDR3 DNA reads as TGTGCTAGTGGTCTGGGAACTGAAGCTTTCTTT.

The chain employs TRBV7-8 and TRBJ2-2, with 8 nucleotides matching TRBD2. The CDR3 sequence is 18 residues long. J gave up 3 bases and V 6 bases, and 15 bases lay outside the gene matches. The germline CDR1 and CDR2 sequences are SGHVS and FQNEAQ. The CDR3 is CASREAERLATYTGELFF. In DNA, the CDR3 is TGTGCCAGCAGAGAGGCTGAGAGACTAGCGACTTACACCGGGGAGCTGTTTTTT. Supplemented by reference TRBV7-8 and TRBJ2-2, the full variable domain reads GAGVSQSPRYKVAKRGQDVALRCDPISGHVSLFWYQQALGQGPEFLTYFQNEAQLDKSGLPSDRFFAERPEGSVSTLKIQRTQQEDSAVYLCASREAERLATYTGELFFGEGSRLTVL.

The chain is built from TRBV20-1 and TRBJ2-1; TRBD1 matches 10 bases. The V gene's germline CDR1 is DFQATT and CDR2 SNEGSKA (reference sequence). The CDR3 runs to 17 residues. The V segment lost 5 bases and the J segment 9 bases; nucleotides outside the gene matches: 19. In DNA form, the CDR3 reads TGCAGTGCTTTTGGGACAGGGGCGCCTCGGCGGAGGATTGAGCAGTTCTTC. Amino acids: CSAFGTGAPRRRIEQFF.